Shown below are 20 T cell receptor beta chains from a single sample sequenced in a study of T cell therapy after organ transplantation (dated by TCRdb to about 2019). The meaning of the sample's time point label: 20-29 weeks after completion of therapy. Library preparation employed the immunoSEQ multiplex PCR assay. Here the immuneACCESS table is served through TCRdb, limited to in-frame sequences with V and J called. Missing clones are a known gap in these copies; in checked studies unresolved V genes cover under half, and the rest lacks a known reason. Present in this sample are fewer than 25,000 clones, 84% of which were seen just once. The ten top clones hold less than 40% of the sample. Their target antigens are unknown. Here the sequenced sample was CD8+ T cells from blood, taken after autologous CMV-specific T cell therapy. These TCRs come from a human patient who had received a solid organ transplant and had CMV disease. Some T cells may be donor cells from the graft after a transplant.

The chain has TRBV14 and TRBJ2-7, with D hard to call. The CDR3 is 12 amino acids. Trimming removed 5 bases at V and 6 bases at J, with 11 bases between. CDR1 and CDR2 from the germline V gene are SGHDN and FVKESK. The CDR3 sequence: CASSLRSIEQYF. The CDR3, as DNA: TGTGCCAGCAGCTTGAGGTCCATCGAGCAGTACTTC.

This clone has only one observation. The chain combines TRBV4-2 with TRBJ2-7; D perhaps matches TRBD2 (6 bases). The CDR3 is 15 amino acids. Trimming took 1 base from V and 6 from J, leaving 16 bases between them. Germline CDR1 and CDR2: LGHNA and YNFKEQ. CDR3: CASSQGDPTEGEQYF. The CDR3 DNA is TGTGCCAGCAGCCAAGGAGATCCAACGGAGGGCGAGCAGTACTTC.

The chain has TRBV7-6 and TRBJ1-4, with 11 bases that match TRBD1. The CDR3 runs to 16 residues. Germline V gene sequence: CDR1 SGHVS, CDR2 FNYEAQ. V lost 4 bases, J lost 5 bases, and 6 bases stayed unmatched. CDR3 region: CASSYGQGALNEKLFF. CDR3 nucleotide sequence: TGTGCCAGCAGCTACGGACAGGGGGCCCTGAATGAAAAACTGTTTTTT.

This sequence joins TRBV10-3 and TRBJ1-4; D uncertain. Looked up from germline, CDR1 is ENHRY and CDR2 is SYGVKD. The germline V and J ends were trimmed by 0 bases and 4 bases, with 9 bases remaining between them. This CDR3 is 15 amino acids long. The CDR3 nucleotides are TGTGCCATCAGTGAGTCGAGAAGAATTAATGAAAAACTGTTTTTT. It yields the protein CAISESRRINEKLFF.

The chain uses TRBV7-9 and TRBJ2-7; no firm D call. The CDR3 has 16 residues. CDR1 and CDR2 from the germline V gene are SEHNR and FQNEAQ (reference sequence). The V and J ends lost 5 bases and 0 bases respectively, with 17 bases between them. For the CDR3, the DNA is TGTGCCAGCAGCCCCCCCTTTACCTACCACTCCTACGAGCAGTACTTC. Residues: CASSPPFTYHSYEQYF.

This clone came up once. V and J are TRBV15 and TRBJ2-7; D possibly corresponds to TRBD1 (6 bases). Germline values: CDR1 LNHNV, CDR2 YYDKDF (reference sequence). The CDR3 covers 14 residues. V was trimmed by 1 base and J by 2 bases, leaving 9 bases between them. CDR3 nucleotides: TGTGCCACCAGCAGAGGACAGGCAGCCTACGAGCAGTACTTC. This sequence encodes CATSRGQAAYEQYF. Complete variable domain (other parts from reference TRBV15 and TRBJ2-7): DAMVIQNPRYQVTQFGKPVTLSCSQTLNHNVMYWYQQKSSQAPKLLFHYYDKDFNNEADTPDNFQSRRPNTSFCFLDIRSPGLGDTAMYLCATSRGQAAYEQYFGPGTRLTVT.

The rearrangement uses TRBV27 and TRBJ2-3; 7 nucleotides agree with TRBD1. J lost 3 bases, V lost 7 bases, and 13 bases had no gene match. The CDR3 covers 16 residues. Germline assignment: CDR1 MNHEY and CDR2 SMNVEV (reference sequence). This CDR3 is CASTIRRQGQTDTQYF. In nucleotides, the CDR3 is TGTGCCAGCACCATACGACGACAGGGCCAGACAGATACGCAGTATTTT.

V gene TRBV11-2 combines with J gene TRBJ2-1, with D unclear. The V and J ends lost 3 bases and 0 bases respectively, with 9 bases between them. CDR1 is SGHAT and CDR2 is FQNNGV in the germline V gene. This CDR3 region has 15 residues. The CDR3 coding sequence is TGTGCCAGCAGCTTTACACTGAGCTCCTACAATGAGCAGTTCTTC. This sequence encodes CASSFTLSSYNEQFF.

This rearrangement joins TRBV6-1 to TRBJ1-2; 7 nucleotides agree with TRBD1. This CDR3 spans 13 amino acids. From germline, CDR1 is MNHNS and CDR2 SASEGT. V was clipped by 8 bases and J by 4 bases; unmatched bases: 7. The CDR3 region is CASGGGPGYGYTF. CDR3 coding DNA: TGTGCCAGCGGAGGGGGCCCGGGCTATGGCTACACCTTC.

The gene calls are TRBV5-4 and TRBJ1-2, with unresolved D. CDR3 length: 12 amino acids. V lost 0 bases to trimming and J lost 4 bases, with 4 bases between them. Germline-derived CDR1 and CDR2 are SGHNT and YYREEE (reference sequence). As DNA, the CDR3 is TGTGCCAGCAGCTTGGGCCTCTATGGCTACACCTTC. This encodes CASSLGLYGYTF.

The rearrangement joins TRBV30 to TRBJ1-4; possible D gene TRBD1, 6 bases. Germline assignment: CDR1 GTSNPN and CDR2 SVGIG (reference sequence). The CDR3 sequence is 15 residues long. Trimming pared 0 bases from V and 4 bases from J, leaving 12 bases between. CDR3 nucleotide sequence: TGTGCCTGGAGTGTAGGGGGGCTTGGTAATGAAAAACTGTTTTTT. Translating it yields CAWSVGGLGNEKLFF.

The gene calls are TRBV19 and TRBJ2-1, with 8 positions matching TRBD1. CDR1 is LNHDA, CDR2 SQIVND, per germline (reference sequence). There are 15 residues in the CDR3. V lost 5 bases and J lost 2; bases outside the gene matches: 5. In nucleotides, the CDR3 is TGTGCCAGTAGTGTAGGGACAGGTACCTACAATGAGCAGTTCTTC. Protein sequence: CASSVGTGTYNEQFF. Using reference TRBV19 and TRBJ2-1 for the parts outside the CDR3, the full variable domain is DGGITQSPKYLFRKEGQNVTLSCEQNLNHDAMYWYRQDPGQGLRLIYYSQIVNDFQKGDIAEGYSVSREKKESFPLTVTSAQKNPTAFYLCASSVGTGTYNEQFFGPGTRLTVL.

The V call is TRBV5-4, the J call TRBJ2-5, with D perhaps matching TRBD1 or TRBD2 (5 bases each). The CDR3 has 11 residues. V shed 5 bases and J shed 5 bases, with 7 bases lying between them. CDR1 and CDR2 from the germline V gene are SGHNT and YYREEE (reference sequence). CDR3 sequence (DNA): TGTGCCAGCAGTTGGGGGGAGACCCAGTACTTC. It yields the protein CASSWGETQYF.

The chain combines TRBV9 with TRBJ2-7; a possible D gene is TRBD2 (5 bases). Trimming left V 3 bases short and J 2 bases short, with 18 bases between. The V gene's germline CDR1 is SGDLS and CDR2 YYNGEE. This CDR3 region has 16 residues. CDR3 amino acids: CASSEGLEQTTYEQYF. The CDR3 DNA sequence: TGTGCCAGCAGCGAAGGACTTGAGCAAACAACCTACGAGCAGTACTTC.

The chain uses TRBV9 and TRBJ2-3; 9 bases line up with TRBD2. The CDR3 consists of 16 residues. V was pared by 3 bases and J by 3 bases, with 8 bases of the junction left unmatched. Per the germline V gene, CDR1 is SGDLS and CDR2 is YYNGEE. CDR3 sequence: CASSEPLAGATDTQYF. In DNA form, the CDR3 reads TGTGCCAGCAGCGAGCCTTTAGCGGGAGCAACAGATACGCAGTATTTT.

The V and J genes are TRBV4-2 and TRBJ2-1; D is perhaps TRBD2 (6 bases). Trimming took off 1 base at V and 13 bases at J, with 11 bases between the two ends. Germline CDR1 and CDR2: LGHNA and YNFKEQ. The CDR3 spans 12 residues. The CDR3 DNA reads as TGTGCCAGCAGCCAAGGGGGCGGGGTCCAGTTCTTC. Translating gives CASSQGGGVQFF.

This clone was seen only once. CDR3 DNA sequence: TGTGCCAGCAGCTTATCCCCGGCCGAGCAGTACTTC. Translating gives CASSLSPAEQYF. This sequence joins TRBV13 and TRBJ2-7; D gene ambiguous. V lost 2 bases to trimming and J lost 6 bases, with 8 bases between them. Germline CDR1 PRHDT, CDR2 FYEKMQ (reference sequence). The CDR3 extends over 12 amino acids.

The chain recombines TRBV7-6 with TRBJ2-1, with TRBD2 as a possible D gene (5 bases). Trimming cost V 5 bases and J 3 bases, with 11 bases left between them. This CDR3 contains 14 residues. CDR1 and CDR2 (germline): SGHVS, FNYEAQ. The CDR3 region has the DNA TGTGCCAGCAGCCCCAGTAGCGTCTACAATGAGCAGTTCTTC. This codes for CASSPSSVYNEQFF.

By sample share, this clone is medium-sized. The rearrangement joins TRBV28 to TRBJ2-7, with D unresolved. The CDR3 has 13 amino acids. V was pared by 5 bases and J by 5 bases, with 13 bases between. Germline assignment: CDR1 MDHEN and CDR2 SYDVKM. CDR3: CASSPTPSHEQYF. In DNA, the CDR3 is TGTGCCAGCAGTCCGACGCCATCGCACGAGCAGTACTTC.

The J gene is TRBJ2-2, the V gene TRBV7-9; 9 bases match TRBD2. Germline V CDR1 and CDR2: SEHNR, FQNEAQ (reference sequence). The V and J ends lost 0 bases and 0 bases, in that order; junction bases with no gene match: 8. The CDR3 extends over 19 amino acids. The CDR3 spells CASSLATRPSGANTGELFF. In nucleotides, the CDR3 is TGTGCCAGCAGCTTAGCCACTCGTCCTAGCGGGGCGAACACCGGGGAGCTGTTTTTT.